This note documents a single T cell receptor beta chain sequence. This sample is drawn from a study of human T cells and chemical hapten exposure. TCRdb re-analysed the RACE reads in MiXCR, keeping a single row per CDR3 protein. The sample holds roughly 98,000 distinct CDR3 sequences, around an eighth seen once. The CDR3 loop spans 15 amino acids. Germline lookup yields CDR1 SGHNT and CDR2 YYREEE (reference sequence). Trimming took off 0 bases at V and 2 bases at J, with 11 bases between the two ends. Stated time point: patch test 1, 2 weeks after DPC sensitization. Treatment specified: therapeutic diphenylcyclopropenone sensitization with weekly scalp DPC.

This chain joins TRBV5-4 and TRBJ1-2; weak D call: TRBD1 (5 bases). The TCR sequence derives from a woman between 40 and 50 years old with alopecia areata. Some clones in this sample may be carry-over from other donors' samples. Sample: whole blood, taken in connection with sensitization to the hapten diphenylcyclopropenone (DPC). The CDR3 spells CASSLAEAGNYGYTF. The DNA of the CDR3 is TGTGCCAGCAGCTTGGCGGAGGCAGGGAACTATGGCTACACCTTC.